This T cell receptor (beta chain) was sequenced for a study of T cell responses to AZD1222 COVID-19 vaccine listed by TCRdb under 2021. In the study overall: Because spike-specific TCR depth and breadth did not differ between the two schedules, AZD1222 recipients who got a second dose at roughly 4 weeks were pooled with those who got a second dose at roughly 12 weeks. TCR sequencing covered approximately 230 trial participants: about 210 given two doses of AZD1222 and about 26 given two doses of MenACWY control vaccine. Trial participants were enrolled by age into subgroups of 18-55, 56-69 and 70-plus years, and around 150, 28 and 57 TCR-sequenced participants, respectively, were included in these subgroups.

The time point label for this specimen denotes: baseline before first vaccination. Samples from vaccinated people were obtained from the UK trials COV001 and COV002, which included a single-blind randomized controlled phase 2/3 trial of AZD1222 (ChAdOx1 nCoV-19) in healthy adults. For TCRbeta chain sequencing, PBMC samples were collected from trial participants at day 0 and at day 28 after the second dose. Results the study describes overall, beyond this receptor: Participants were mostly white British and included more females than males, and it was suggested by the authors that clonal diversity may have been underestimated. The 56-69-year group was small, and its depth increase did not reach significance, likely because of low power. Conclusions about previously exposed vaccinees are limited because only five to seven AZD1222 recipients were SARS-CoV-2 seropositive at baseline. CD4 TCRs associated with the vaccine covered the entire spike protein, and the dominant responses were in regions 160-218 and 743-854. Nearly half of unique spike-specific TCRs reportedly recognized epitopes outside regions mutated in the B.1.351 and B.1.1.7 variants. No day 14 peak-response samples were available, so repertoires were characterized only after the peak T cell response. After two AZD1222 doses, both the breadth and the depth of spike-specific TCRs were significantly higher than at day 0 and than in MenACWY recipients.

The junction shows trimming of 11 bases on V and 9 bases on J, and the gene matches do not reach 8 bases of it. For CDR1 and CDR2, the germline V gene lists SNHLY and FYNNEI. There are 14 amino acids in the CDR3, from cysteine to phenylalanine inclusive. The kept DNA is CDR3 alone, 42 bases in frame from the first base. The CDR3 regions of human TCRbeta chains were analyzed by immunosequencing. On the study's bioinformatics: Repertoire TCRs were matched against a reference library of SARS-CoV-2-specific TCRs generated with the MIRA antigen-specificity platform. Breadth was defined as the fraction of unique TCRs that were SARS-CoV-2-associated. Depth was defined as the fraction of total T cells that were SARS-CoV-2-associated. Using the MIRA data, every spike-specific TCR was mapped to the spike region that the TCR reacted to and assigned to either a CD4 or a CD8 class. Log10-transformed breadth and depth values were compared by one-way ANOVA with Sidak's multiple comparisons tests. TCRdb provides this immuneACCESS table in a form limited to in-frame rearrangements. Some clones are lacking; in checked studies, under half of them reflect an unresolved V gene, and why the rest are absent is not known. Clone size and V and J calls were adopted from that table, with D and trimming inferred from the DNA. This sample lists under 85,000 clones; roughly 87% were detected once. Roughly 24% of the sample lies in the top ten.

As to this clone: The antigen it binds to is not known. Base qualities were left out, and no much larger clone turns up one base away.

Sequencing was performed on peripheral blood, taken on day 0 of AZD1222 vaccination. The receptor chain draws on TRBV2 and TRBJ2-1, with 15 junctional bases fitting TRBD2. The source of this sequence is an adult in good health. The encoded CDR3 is CAGSGLAGGFEQFF. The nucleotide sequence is TGTGCCGGTTCGGGACTAGCGGGAGGTTTTGAGCAGTTCTTC.